The T cell receptor beta chain under discussion was sequenced for a study of Ad26.COV2.S vaccination and SARS-CoV-2 variants. For the study at large: The donor belonged to the COV1001 Ad26.COV2.S trial arm. Regarding the study as a whole: Substantial response breadth was reportedly seen for spike-specific CD8+ and CD4+ T cells after vaccination. Placebo recipients had lower spike-specific TCR breadth than vaccine recipients. TCR breadth and depth estimates may have understated total T cell responses.

The assay was immunoSEQ multiplex PCR, and TCRdb's table has in-frame clones only and misses some. Of about 680,000 clones listed, 89% are singletons. As to treatment: some 20 received Ad26.COV2.S at low or high dose, single or two shots; 5 received placebo; per-sample allocation not given. Day 63 after the first vaccine or placebo injection was the time point for sampling. Of note for this clone: The antigen is undetermined.

The sample was peripheral blood, taken in a trial of Ad26.COV2.S vaccine versus placebo. This clonotype originated in a person aged 18-65 years who received the Ad26.COV2.S COVID-19 vaccine or a placebo.

The CDR3 DNA reads TGTGCCAGCTCACCACCGATGGGGCCGTACGAGCAGTACTTC. Amino acids: CASSPPMGPYEQYF. The chain joins TRBV18 to TRBJ2-7, with D maybe TRBD1 (5 bases). The CDR3 loop spans 14 amino acids. CDR1 is KGHSH, CDR2 LQKENI, per germline. Trimming cost V 0 bases and J 4 bases, with 10 bases left between them.